This TCR beta chain is from a study of blood T cell repertoires in COVID-19. Across the study: Samples came from the United States, Italy and Spain, spanning acute and convalescent COVID-19. T cells, B-cell-depleted T cells, or PBMCs provided the cDNA or gDNA that served as material.

Germline loops: CDR1 LGHNA, CDR2 YSLEER. The CDR3 extends over 16 amino acids. The V end lost 3 bases, the J end lost 5 bases, and 19 bases lay between the germline ends. Repertoires were generated with immunoSEQ multiplex PCR, while TCRdb's copy carries only in-frame clones and drops some. The sample holds just under 35,000 clones, 90% seen once. The specimen sequenced was peripheral blood. This sequence originates from a man in his 60s with active or convalescent COVID-19. The rearrangement uses TRBV4-3 and TRBJ1-2; D call uncertain. The CDR3 DNA follows: TGCGCCAGCAGCCATTTGACAACCAACTTTGGTTATGGCTACACCTTC. Its translation is CASSHLTTNFGYGYTF.